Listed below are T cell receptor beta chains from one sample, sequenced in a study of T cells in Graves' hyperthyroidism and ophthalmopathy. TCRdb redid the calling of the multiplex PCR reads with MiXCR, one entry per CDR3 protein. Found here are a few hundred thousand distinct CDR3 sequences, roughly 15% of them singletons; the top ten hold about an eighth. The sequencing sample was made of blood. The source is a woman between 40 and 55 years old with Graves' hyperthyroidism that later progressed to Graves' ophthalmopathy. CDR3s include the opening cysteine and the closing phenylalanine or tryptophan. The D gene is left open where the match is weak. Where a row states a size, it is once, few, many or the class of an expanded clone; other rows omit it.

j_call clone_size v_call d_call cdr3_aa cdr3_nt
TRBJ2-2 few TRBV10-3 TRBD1 CAIRGGQGNTGELFF TGTGCCATCAGAGGGGGACAGGGGAACACCGGGGAGCTGTTTTTT
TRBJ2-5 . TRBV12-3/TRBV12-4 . CATAPGVHAQETQYF TGTGCCACAGCCCCCGGGGTTCACGCTCAAGAGACCCAGTACTTC
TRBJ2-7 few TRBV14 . CASSQGGGNEQYF TGTGCCAGCAGCCAAGGTGGAGGGAACGAGCAGTACTTC
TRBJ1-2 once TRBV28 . CASSFGWKGTNYGYTF TGTGCCAGCAGTTTCGGGTGGAAAGGGACTAACTATGGCTACACCTTC
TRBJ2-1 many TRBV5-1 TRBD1 CASSLRDRVYNEQFF TGCGCCAGCAGCTTGAGGGACAGGGTTTACAATGAGCAGTTCTTC
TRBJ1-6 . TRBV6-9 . CASSFDPNYNSPLHF TGTGCCAGCAGTTTCGACCCTAACTATAATTCACCCCTCCACTTT
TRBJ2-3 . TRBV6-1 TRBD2 CASSEIIAGSTDTQYF TGTGCCAGCAGTGAAATAATAGCGGGAAGCACAGATACGCAGTATTTT
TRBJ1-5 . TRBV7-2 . CASILGGGGNQPQHF TGTGCCAGCATCTTAGGGGGGGGTGGTAATCAGCCCCAGCATTTT
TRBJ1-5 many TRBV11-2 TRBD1 CASSLDRDQPQHF TGTGCCAGCAGCTTGGACAGGGATCAGCCCCAGCATTTT
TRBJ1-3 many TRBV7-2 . CASSLEAGATIYF TGTGCCAGCAGCTTAGAGGCAGGGGCCACCATATATTTT
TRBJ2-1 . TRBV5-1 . CASSLVENNEQFF TGCGCCAGCAGCTTGGTCGAAAACAATGAGCAGTTCTTC
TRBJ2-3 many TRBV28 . CASSLLAVSTDTQYF TGTGCCAGCAGCCTGCTAGCAGTGAGCACAGATACGCAGTATTTT
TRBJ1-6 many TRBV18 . CASSRQDNSPLHF TGTGCCAGCTCCCGACAGGATAATTCACCCCTCCACTTT
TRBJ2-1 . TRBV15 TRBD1 CATSARTGGYNEQFF TGTGCCACCAGCGCTCGGACAGGGGGCTACAATGAGCAGTTCTTC
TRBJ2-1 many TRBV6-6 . CASSYSILQGSYNEQFF TGTGCCAGCAGTTACTCGATTTTACAGGGCTCCTACAATGAGCAGTTCTTC
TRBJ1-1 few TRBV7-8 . CASSQARNTEAFF TGTGCCAGCAGCCAAGCAAGGAACACTGAAGCTTTCTTT
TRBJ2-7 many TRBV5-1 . CASSFAGFEQYF TGCGCCAGCAGCTTCGCGGGATTCGAGCAGTACTTC
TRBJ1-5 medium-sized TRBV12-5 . CASGLPRSRTDQPQHF TGTGCTAGTGGTTTGCCTCGGTCTAGGACGGATCAGCCCCAGCATTTT
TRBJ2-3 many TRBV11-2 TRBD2 CASSLAQTSGFTDTQYF TGTGCCAGCAGCTTAGCCCAGACTAGCGGGTTCACAGATACGCAGTATTTT
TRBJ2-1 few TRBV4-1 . CASSPRAGDYNEQFF TGCGCCAGCAGCCCTCGGGCAGGAGACTACAATGAGCAGTTCTTC
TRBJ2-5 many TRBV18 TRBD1 CASSPRVTGTETQYF TGTGCCAGCTCACCGCGCGTGACAGGGACGGAGACCCAGTACTTC
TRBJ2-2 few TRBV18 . CASSPPGPGELFF TGTGCCAGCTCACCCCCGGGGCCCGGGGAGCTGTTTTTT
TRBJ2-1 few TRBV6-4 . CASSQGLEQFF TGTGCCAGCAGCCAAGGACTAGAGCAGTTCTTC
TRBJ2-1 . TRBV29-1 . CSAPVIFSLNEQFF TGCAGCGCCCCGGTAATTTTCTCCTTAAATGAGCAGTTCTTC
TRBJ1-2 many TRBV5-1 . CASSLVPSKELDGYTF TGCGCCAGCAGCTTGGTACCGTCTAAAGAACTGGATGGCTACACCTTC
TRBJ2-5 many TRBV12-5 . CASGLPYNPRAQETQYF TGTGCTAGTGGTTTACCCTACAACCCCAGGGCCCAAGAGACCCAGTACTTC
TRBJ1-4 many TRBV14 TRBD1 CASSQEDRGFGKLFF TGTGCCAGCAGCCAAGAGGACAGGGGATTTGGAAAACTGTTTTTT
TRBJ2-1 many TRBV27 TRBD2 CASSSGTSGNNEQFF TGTGCCAGCAGTTCCGGGACTAGCGGTAACAATGAGCAGTTCTTC
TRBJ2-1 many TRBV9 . CASSTSVERARDEQFF TGTGCCAGCAGCACCTCCGTGGAGAGGGCGAGAGATGAGCAGTTCTTC
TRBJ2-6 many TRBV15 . CATSRQPAGSGANVLTF TGTGCCACCAGCCGCCAGCCAGCGGGCTCTGGGGCCAACGTCCTGACTTTC
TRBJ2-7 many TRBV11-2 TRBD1 CASSLVPGQVTGEQYF TGTGCCAGCAGCTTAGTCCCGGGACAGGTCACAGGCGAGCAGTACTTC
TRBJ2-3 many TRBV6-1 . CASRPPGSPDTQYF TGTGCCAGCAGGCCACCGGGGTCGCCAGATACGCAGTATTTT
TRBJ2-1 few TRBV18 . CASSSRAGEGQFF TGTGCCAGCTCTTCCAGGGCCGGCGAGGGGCAGTTCTTC
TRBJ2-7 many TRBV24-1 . CATSGMGNLSYEQYF TGTGCCACCAGCGGAATGGGGAATCTCTCCTACGAGCAGTACTTC
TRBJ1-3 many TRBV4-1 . CASSQGQFSGNTIYF TGCGCCAGCAGCCAAGGACAGTTCTCTGGAAACACCATATATTTT
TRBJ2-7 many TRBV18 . CASSPLELAYEQYF TGTGCCAGCTCACCACTTGAGCTCGCCTACGAGCAGTACTTC
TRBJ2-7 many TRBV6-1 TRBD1 CASRRQGADEQYF TGTGCCAGCAGACGACAGGGGGCCGACGAGCAGTACTTC
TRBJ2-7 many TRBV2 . CASSPRQWNEQYF TGTGCCAGCTCTCCGAGACAGTGGAACGAGCAGTACTTC
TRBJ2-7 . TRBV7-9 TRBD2 CASSFIGLANSYEQYF TGTGCCAGCAGCTTTATCGGACTAGCGAACTCCTACGAGCAGTACTTC
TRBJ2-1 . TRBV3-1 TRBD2 CASSQDLGGSANEQFF TGTGCCAGCAGCCAAGATCTTGGCGGGAGTGCCAATGAGCAGTTCTTC
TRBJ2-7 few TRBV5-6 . CASSSTGRYEQYF TGTGCCAGCAGCTCGACAGGGAGGTACGAGCAGTACTTC
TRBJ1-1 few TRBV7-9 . CASSLAFGQNTEAFF TGTGCCAGCAGCTTAGCGTTTGGACAGAACACTGAAGCTTTCTTT
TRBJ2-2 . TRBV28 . CASSLRLTANTGELFF TGTGCCAGCAGTTTACGGCTGACCGCGAACACCGGGGAGCTGTTTTTT
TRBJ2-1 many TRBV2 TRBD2 CASSEGLAGEKEFF TGTGCCAGCAGCGAGGGACTAGCGGGAGAGAAAGAGTTCTTC
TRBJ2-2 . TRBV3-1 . CASSYRASGELFF TGTGCCAGCAGCTACAGGGCGTCCGGGGAGCTGTTTTTT
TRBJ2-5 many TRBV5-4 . CASSSRDLPMGETQYF TGTGCCAGCAGCTCCCGGGACCTCCCGATGGGAGAGACCCAGTACTTC
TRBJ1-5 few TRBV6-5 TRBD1 CASSSGQGMFGNQPQHF TGTGCCAGCAGTTCGGGACAGGGTATGTTTGGGAATCAGCCCCAGCATTTT
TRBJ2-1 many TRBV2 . CASSRLLSSYNEQFF TGTGCCAGCAGTCGACTTTTGAGCTCCTACAATGAGCAGTTCTTC